The subject of this entry is one T cell receptor (beta chain). Its antigen is still unknown. The data stem from a study of CXCR3-negative and CXCR3-positive naive CD8 T cells. The study, taken as a whole, reports: CXCR3 expression partially decreased after cryopreservation; most assays used fresh PBMCs. Researchers report that CXCR3-positive naive cells carry more hydrophobic TRB CDR3s than CXCR3-negative naive cells.

UMI-labeled 5' RACE TRB cDNA libraries were prepared from the cells. Using the 5' RACE reads, TCRdb records one entry per CDR3 protein without DNA. Recorded for this sample: some 47,000 distinct CDR3 sequences. The CDR3 is made up of 19 amino acids. Source material: naive CXCR3+ CD8+ T cells from blood. Stated subset: CD45RO-CCR7+CD27+CD95- naive CD8+ T cells expressing CXCR3 (TNR3+). The genes are TRBV12-3 or TRBV12-4 and TRBJ1-4. The origin of this receptor is a human donor in good health. Some clones in this sample may be carry-over from other donors' samples. CDR3: CASSLVFTLGSPTNEKLFF.